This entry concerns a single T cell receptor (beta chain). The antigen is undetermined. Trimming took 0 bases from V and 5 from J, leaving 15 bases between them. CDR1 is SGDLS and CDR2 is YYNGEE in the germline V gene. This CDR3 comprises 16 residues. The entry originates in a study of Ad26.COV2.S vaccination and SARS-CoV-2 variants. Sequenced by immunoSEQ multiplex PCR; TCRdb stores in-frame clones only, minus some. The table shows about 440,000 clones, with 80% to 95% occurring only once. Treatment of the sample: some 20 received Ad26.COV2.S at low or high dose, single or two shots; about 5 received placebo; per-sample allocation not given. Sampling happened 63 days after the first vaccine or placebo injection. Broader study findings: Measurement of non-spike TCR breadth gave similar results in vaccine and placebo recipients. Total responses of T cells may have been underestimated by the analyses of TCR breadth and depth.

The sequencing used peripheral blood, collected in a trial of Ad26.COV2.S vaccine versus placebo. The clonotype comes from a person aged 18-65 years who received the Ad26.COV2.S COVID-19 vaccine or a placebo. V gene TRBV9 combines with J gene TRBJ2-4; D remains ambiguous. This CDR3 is CASSVAATPIQNIQYF. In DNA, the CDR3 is TGTGCCAGCAGCGTAGCTGCGACCCCCATCCAAAACATTCAGTACTTC.